The source of this T cell receptor (beta chain) is a study of shared clonotypes between healthy human individuals. Findings of the study overall: Clonotypes shared by all four donors outscored non-shared clonotypes in generation probability. Limitation of the genetic and exposure-history diversity represented came from the few donors.

The ends were cut back, 5 bases at V and 2 bases at J, with 16 bases in the middle. CDR1 LNHNV and CDR2 YYDKDF come from the germline V gene (reference sequence). This CDR3 contains 15 residues. This clone was observed once. Antigen: not known. Deep was the level at which the assay was run. Some clones are missing from TCRdb's copy, which holds only in-frame ones; the method was immunoSEQ multiplex PCR. The sample has hundreds of thousands of clones, roughly 73% seen once; the top ten hold under 2%. The chain recombines TRBV15 with TRBJ2-7; possible D gene TRBD2, 5 bases. This TCR came from a woman aged 25-40 years in good health. Material for sequencing was memory CD4+ T cells sorted from blood. Documented subset: CD45RA-negative fraction. CDR3 sequence reads: CATSLAPLGPYEQYF. The CDR3 DNA follows: TGTGCCACCAGCCTCGCCCCACTAGGTCCCTACGAGCAGTACTTC.